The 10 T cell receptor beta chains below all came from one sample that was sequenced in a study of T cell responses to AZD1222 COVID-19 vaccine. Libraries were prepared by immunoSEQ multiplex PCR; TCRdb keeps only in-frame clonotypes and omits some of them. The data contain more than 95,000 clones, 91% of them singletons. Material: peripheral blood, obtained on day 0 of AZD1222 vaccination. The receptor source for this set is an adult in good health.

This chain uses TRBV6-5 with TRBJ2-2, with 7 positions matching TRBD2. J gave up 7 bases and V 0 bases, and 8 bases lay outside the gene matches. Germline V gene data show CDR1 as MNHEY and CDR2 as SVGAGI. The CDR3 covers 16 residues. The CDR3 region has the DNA TGTGCCAGCAGTTACTCGGGTGGGAGGGCCGGCGGGGAGCTGTTTTTT. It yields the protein CASSYSGGRAGGELFF.

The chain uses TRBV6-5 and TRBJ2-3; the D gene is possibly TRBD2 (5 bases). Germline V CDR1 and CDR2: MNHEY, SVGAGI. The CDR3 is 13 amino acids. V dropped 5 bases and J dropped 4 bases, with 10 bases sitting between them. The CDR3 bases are TGTGCCAGCAGTCCCGCTAGCTCAGATACGCAGTATTTT. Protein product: CASSPASSDTQYF.

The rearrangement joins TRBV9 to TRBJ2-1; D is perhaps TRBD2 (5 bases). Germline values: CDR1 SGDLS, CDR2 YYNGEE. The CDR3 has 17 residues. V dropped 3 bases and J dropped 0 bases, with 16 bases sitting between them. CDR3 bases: TGTGCCAGCAGCGCCACCCGGGTTGCGGGCTCCTACAATGAGCAGTTCTTC. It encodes CASSATRVAGSYNEQFF.

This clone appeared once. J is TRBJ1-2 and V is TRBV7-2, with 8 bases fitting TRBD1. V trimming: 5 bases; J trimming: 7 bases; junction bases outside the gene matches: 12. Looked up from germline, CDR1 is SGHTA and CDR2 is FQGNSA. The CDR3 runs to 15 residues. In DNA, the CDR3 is TGTGCCAGCAGCCCCCGACAGGGGTCCGCCCTTGGCTACACCTTC. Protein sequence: CASSPRQGSALGYTF.

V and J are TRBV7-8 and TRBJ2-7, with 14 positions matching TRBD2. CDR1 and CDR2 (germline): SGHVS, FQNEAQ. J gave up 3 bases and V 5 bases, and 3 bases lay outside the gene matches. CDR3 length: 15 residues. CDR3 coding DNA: TGTGCCAGCAGCCCGACTAGCGGGAGGGTCTACGAGCAGTACTTC. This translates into CASSPTSGRVYEQYF. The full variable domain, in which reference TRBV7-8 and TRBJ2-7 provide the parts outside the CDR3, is GAGVSQSPRYKVAKRGQDVALRCDPISGHVSLFWYQQALGQGPEFLTYFQNEAQLDKSGLPSDRFFAERPEGSVSTLKIQRTQQEDSAVYLCASSPTSGRVYEQYFGPGTRLTVT.

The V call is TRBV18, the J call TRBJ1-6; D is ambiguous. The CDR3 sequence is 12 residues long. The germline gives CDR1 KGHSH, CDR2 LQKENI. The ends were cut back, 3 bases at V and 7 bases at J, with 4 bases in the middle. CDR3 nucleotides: TGTGCCAGCTCACCTTCAAATTCACCCCTCCACTTT. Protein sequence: CASSPSNSPLHF.

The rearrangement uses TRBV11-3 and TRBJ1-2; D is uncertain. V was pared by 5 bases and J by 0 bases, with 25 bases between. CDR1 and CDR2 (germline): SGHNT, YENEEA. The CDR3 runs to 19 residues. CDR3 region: CASSPDPPRPRTTNYGYTF. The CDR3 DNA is TGTGCCAGCAGCCCCGACCCCCCGAGGCCACGGACTACTAACTATGGCTACACCTTC.

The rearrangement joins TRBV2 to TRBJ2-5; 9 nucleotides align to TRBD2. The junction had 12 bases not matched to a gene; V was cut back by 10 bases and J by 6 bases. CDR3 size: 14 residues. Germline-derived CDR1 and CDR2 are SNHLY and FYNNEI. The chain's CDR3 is CAITPISGSKTQYF. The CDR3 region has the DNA TGTGCCATCACACCCATTAGCGGGAGTAAGACCCAGTACTTC.

The CDR3 loop reads CASSLEWGAGEQYF. CDR3 nucleotide sequence: TGCGCCAGCAGCTTGGAATGGGGGGCCGGCGAGCAGTACTTC. The chain is built from TRBV5-1 and TRBJ2-7; D may correspond to TRBD1 or TRBD2 (6 bases each). Trimming took off 0 bases at V and 6 bases at J, with 13 bases between the two ends. Germline V gene sequence: CDR1 SGHRS, CDR2 YFSETQ. The CDR3 covers 14 residues. The variable domain in full, completed from reference TRBV5-1 and TRBJ2-7, reads KAGVTQTPRYLIKTRGQQVTLSCSPISGHRSVSWYQQTPGQGLQFLFEYFSETQRNKGNFPGRFSGRQFSNSRSEMNVSTLELGDSALYLCASSLEWGAGEQYFGPGTRLTVT.

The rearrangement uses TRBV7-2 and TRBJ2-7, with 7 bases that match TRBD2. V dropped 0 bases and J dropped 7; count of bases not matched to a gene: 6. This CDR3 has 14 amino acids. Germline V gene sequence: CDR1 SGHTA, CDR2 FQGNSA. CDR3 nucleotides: TGTGCCAGCAGCTTAGCGGGAGGGCCTGGAGAGCAGTACTTC. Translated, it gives CASSLAGGPGEQYF.